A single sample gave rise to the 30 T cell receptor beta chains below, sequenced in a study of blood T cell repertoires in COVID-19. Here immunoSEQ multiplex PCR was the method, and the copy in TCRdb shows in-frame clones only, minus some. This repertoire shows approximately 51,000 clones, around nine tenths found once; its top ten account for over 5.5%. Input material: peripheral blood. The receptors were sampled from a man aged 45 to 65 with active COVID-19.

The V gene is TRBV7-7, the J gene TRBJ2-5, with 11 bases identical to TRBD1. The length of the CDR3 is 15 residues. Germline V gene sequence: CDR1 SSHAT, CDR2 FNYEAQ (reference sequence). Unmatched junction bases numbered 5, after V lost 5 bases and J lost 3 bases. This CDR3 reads CASSVGQGAKETQYF. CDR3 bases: TGTGCCAGCAGCGTAGGACAGGGGGCGAAAGAGACCCAGTACTTC.

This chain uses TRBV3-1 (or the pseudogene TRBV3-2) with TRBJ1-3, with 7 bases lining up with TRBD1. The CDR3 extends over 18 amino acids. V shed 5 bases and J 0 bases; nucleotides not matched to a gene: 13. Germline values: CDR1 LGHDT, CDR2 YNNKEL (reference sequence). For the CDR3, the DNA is TGTGCCAGCAGCGGCCCTCCCGGGACAGTTCCCTCTGGAAACACCATATATTTT. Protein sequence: CASSGPPGTVPSGNTIYF.

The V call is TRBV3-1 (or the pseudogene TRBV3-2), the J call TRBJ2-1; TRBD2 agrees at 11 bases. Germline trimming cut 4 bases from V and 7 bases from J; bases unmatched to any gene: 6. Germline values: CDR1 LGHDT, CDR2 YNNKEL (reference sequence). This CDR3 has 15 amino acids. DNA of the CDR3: TGTGCCAGCAGCCCGCGGGCTAGCGGGAGGAATGAGCAGTTCTTC. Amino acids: CASSPRASGRNEQFF.

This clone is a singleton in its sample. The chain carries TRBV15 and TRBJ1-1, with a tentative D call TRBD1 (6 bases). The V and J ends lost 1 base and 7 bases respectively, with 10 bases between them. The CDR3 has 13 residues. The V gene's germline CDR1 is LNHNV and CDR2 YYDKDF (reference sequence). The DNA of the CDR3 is TGTGCCACCAGCAGAGGGGGGCAGAATGAAGCTTTCTTT. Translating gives CATSRGGQNEAFF.

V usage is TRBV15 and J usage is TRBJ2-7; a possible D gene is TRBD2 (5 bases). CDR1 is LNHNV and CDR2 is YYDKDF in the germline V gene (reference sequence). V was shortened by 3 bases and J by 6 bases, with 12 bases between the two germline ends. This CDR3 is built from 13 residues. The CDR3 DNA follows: TGTGCCACCAGCAGCGGACGAGGGCGCGAGCAGTACTTC. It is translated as CATSSGRGREQYF.

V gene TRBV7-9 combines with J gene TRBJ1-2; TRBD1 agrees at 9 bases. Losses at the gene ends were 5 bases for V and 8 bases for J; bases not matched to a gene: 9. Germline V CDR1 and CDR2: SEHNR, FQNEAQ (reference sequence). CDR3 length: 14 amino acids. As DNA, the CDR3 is TGTGCCAGCAGCAAGGACAGGGGTTTTTGGGGCTACACCTTC. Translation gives CASSKDRGFWGYTF.

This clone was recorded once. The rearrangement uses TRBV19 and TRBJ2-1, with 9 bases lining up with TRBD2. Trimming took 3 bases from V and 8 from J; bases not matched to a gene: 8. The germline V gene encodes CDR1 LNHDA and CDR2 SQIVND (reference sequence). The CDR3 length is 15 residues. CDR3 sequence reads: CASSMGSGGLYEQFF. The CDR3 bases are TGTGCCAGTAGTATGGGTAGCGGGGGACTCTATGAGCAGTTCTTC.

CDR3 DNA: TGCGCCAGCAGCTCCGGGTTTTTGCAAGAGACCCAGTACTTC. Its translation is CASSSGFLQETQYF. The chain is built from TRBV5-1 and TRBJ2-5; no definite D call. Germline values: CDR1 SGHRS, CDR2 YFSETQ. Trimming removed 3 bases at V and 2 bases at J, with 11 bases between. The CDR3 totals 14 residues.

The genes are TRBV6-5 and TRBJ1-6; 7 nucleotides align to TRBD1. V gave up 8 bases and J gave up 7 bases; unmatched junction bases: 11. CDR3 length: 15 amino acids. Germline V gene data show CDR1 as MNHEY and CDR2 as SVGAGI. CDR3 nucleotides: TGTGCCAGCGGACCCTGGACGACAGGGAATTCACCCCTCCACTTT. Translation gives CASGPWTTGNSPLHF.

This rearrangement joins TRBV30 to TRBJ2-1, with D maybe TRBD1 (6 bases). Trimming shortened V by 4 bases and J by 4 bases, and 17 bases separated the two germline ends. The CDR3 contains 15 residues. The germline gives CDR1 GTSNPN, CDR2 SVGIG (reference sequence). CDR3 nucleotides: TGTGCCTGGACCCCAATGGCAGGGGCATACAATGAGCAGTTCTTC. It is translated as CAWTPMAGAYNEQFF.

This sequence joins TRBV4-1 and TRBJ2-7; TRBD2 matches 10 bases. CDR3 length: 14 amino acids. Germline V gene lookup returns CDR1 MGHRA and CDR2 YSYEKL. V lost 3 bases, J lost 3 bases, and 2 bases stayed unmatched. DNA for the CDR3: TGCGCCAGCAGCCAGTCTAGCGGGGGCTACGAGCAGTACTTC. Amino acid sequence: CASSQSSGGYEQYF.

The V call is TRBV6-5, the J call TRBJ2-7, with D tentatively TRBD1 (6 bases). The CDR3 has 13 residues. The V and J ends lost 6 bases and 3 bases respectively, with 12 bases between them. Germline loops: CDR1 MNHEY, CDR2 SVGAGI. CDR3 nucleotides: TGTGCCAGCAGAGGAGACAGGCTCTACGAGCAGTACTTC. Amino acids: CASRGDRLYEQYF.

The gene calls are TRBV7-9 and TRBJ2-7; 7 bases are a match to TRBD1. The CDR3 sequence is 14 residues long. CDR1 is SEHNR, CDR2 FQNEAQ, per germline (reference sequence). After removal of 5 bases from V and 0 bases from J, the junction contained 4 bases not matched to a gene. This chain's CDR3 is CASSATGISYEQYF. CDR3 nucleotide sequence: TGTGCCAGCAGCGCGACAGGGATCTCCTACGAGCAGTACTTC.

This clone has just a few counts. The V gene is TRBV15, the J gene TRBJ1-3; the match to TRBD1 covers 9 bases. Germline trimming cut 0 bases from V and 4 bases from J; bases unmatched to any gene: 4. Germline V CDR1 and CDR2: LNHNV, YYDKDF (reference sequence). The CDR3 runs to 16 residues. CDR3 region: CATSRDSGTGGNTIYF. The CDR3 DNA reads TGTGCCACCAGCAGAGATTCGGGGACAGGGGGAAACACCATATATTTT.

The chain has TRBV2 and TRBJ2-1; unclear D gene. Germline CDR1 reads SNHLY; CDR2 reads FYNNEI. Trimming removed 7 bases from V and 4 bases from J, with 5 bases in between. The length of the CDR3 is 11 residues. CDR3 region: CASTPYNEQFF. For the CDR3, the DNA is TGTGCCAGCACCCCTTACAATGAGCAGTTCTTC.

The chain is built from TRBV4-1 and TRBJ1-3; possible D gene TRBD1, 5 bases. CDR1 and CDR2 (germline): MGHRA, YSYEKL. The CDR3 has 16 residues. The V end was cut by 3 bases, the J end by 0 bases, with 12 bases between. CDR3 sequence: CASSQPQGYSGNTIYF. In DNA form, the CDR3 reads TGCGCCAGCAGCCAGCCTCAGGGCTACTCTGGAAACACCATATATTTT.

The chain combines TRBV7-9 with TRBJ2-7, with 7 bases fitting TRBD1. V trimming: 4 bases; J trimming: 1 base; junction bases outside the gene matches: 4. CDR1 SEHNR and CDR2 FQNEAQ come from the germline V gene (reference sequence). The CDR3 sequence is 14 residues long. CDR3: CASSSLGQSYEQYF. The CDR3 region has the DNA TGTGCCAGCAGCTCCCTGGGACAGTCCTACGAGCAGTACTTC.

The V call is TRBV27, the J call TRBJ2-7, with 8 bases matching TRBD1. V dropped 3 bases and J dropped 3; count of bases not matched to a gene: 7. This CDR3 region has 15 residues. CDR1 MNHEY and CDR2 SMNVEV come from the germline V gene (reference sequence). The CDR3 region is CASSLGTGSFYEQYF. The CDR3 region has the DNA TGTGCCAGCAGTTTGGGGACAGGATCATTCTACGAGCAGTACTTC.

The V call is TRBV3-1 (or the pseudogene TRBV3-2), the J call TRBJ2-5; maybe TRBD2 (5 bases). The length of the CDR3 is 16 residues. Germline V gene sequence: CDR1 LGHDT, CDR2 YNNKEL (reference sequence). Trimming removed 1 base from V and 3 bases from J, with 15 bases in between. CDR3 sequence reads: CASSQVAGRGEETQYF. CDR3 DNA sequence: TGTGCCAGCAGCCAAGTGGCGGGTCGGGGAGAAGAGACCCAGTACTTC.

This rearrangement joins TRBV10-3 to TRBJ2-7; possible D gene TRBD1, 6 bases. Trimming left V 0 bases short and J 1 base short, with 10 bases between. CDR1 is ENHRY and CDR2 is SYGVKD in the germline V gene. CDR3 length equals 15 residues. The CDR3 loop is CAISESNRASYEQYF. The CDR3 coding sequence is TGTGCCATCAGTGAGTCGAACAGGGCGTCCTACGAGCAGTACTTC.

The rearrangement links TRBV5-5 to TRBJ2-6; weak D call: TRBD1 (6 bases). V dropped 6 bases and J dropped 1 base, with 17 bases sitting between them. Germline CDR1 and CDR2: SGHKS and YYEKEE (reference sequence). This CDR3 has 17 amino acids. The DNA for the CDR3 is TGTGCCAGCACCCTAGGGGGTATGTTTTCTGGGGCCAACGTCCTGACTTTC. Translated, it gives CASTLGGMFSGANVLTF.

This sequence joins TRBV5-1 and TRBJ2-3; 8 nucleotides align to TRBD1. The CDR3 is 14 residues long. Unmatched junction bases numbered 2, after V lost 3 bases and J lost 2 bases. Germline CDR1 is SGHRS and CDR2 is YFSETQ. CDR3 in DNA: TGCGCCAGCAGCTCGGACAGGGTCACAGATACGCAGTATTTT. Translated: CASSSDRVTDTQYF. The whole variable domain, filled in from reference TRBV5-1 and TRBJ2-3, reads KAGVTQTPRYLIKTRGQQVTLSCSPISGHRSVSWYQQTPGQGLQFLFEYFSETQRNKGNFPGRFSGRQFSNSRSEMNVSTLELGDSALYLCASSSDRVTDTQYFGPGTRLTVL.

In DNA, the CDR3 is TGTGCCAGCACCACTAGATCAATGGAGACCCAGTACTTC. Residues: CASTTRSMETQYF. The chain carries TRBV11-2 and TRBJ2-5, with D possibly TRBD2 on 5 matching bases. The CDR3 consists of 13 residues. V was pared by 7 bases and J by 5 bases, with 14 bases between. In germline, CDR1 is SGHAT, CDR2 FQNNGV.

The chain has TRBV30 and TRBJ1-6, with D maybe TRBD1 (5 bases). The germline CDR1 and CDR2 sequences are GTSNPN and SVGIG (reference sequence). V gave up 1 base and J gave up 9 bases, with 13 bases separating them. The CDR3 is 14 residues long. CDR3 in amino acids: CAWSAGQGTSPLHF. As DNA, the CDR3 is TGTGCCTGGAGTGCAGGTCAGGGAACTTCACCCCTCCACTTT.

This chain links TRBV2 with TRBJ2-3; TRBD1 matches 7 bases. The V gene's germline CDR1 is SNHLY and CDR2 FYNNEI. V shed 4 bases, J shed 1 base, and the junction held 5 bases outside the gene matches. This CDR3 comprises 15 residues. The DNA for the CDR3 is TGTGCCAGCAGTGGACAGGGAAGGGGCACAGATACGCAGTATTTT. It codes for CASSGQGRGTDTQYF. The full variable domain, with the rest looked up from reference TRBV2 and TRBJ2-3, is EPEVTQTPSHQVTQMGQEVILRCVPISNHLYFYWYRQILGQKVEFLVSFYNNEISEKSEIFDDQFSVERPDGSNFTLKIRSTKLEDSAMYFCASSGQGRGTDTQYFGPGTRLTVL.

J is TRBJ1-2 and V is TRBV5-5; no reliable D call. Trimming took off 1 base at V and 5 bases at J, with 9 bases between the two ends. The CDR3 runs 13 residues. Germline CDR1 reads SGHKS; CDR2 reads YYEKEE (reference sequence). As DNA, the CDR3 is TGTGCCAGCAGCTTGCCCTCGGGGTATGGCTACACCTTC. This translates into CASSLPSGYGYTF.

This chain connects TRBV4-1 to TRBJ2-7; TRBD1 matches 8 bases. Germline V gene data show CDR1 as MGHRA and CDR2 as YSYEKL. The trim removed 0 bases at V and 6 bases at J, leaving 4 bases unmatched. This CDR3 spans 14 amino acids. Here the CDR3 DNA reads TGCGCCAGCAGCCAAGATTTTCAGGGGGCCGAGCAGTACTTC. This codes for CASSQDFQGAEQYF.

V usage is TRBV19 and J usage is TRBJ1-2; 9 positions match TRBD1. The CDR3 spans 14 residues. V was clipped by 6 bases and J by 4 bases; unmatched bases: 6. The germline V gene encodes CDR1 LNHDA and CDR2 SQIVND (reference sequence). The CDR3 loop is CASRGTGNFYGYTF. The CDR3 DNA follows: TGTGCCAGTAGGGGGACAGGGAATTTCTATGGCTACACCTTC.

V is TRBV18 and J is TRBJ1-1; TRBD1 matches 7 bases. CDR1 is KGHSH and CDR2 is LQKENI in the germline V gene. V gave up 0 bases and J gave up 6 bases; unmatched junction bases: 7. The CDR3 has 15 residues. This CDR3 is CASSPPADRVAEAFF. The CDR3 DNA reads TGTGCCAGCTCACCACCGGCCGACAGGGTAGCTGAAGCTTTCTTT.

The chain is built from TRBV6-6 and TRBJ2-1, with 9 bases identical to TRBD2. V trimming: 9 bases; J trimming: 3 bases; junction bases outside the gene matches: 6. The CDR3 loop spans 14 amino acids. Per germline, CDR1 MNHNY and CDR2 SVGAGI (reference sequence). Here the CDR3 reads CASTAAGGYNEQFF. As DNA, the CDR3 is TGTGCCAGTACCGCAGCGGGGGGCTACAATGAGCAGTTCTTC.